The T cell receptor beta chain under discussion was sequenced for a study of technical replicates of blood from a handful of donors. CDR3 size: 15 residues. From germline, CDR1 is MNHEY and CDR2 SVGAGI. V was clipped by 2 bases and J by 4 bases, with 12 bases between them. The table came from immunoSEQ multiplex PCR; TCRdb's copy has only in-frame clones and leaves some out. The repertoire holds just under 85,000 clones, with just over 90% as singletons. This sequence originates from a human donor in good health. The chain joins TRBV6-5 to TRBJ2-1; D is possibly TRBD2 (5 bases). The source material was T cells isolated from PBMCs. CDR3 in amino acids: CASSYGLPVYNEQFF. The CDR3 nucleotides are TGTGCCAGCAGTTACGGACTCCCGGTATACAATGAGCAGTTCTTC.